The 8 T cell receptor beta chains reported below all come from one sample, sequenced in a study of blood T cell repertoires in COVID-19. The repertoire was sequenced with immunoSEQ multiplex PCR; TCRdb's copy has only in-frame clones and lacks some. The table lists 150,000 to 200,000 clones, over 85% of them singletons. The sequencing sample was made of peripheral blood. The receptors shown here come from a woman aged 55-70 years with COVID-19, enrolled during active disease.

The chain links TRBV23-1 to TRBJ1-2; a possible D gene is TRBD1 (6 bases). Being an ORF, TRBV23-1 has a function that is uncertain. This CDR3 has 15 amino acids. V was trimmed by 7 bases and J by 4 bases, leaving 19 bases between them. CDR3: CASTPTGSRPYGYTF. The CDR3 DNA is TGCGCCAGCACCCCAACAGGGAGCCGACCCTATGGCTACACCTTC.

The chain has TRBV4-2 and TRBJ1-2; D gene ambiguous. The CDR3 spans 16 residues. Germline assignment: CDR1 LGHNA and CDR2 YNFKEQ. The V and J ends lost 0 bases and 5 bases respectively, with 16 bases between them. The CDR3 sequence is CASSQEAAGSLYGYTF. The CDR3 region has the DNA TGTGCCAGCAGCCAAGAGGCGGCGGGCTCTTTATATGGCTACACCTTC.

The rearrangement links TRBV6-5 to TRBJ2-2; tentative D call: TRBD2 (6 bases). Trimming took 4 bases from V and 5 from J, leaving 17 bases between them. Germline V gene data show CDR1 as MNHEY and CDR2 as SVGAGI. The CDR3 length is 16 residues. DNA for the CDR3: TGTGCCAGCAGTTTTTCCGGGACTCTGGGAACCGGGGAGCTGTTTTTT. It translates to CASSFSGTLGTGELFF.

The chain is built from TRBV19 and TRBJ1-2; TRBD1 might be the D (6 bases). With 5 bases removed from V and 6 bases from J, the gap between germline ends came to 22 bases. This CDR3 is 16 amino acids long. CDR1 is LNHDA, CDR2 SQIVND, per germline (reference sequence). The CDR3 protein is CASSGTGLGNKDGYTF. In DNA form, the CDR3 reads TGTGCCAGTAGTGGCACAGGGCTAGGTAATAAGGATGGCTACACCTTC.

The V gene is TRBV7-2, the J gene TRBJ2-1; the D is unclear. V lost 2 bases to trimming and J lost 9 bases, with 17 bases between them. The CDR3 has 15 residues. Germline CDR1 is SGHTA and CDR2 is FQGNSA. DNA for the CDR3: TGTGCCAGCAGCTTATTACCTGAGCCCCCAATTGAGCAGTTCTTC. Its protein is CASSLLPEPPIEQFF.

This clone was counted a few times. J is TRBJ2-1 and V is TRBV7-6; 7 bases agree with TRBD2. The CDR3 is made up of 16 amino acids. V shed 2 bases and J 6 bases; nucleotides not matched to a gene: 10. Germline V gives CDR1 SGHVS, CDR2 FNYEAQ. The CDR3: CASSLMGPAGSNEQFF. CDR3 sequence (DNA): TGTGCCAGCAGCTTAATGGGCCCAGCGGGAAGCAATGAGCAGTTCTTC. Complete variable domain (other parts from reference TRBV7-6 and TRBJ2-1): GAGVSQSPRYKVTKRGQDVALRCDPISGHVSLYWYRQALGQGPEFLTYFNYEAQQDKSGLPNDRFSAERPEGSISTLTIQRTEQRDSAMYRCASSLMGPAGSNEQFFGPGTRLTVL.

The CDR3 reads CASSQGRQRLNTEAFF. CDR3 nucleotides: TGTGCCAGCAGCCAGGGGAGACAGAGATTGAACACTGAAGCTTTCTTT. J is TRBJ1-1 and V is TRBV7-9; the D gene is possibly TRBD1 (6 bases). This CDR3 region has 16 residues. Germline loops: CDR1 SEHNR, CDR2 FQNEAQ (reference sequence). The V end was cut by 5 bases, the J end by 0 bases, with 16 bases between. Drawing the rest from reference TRBV7-9 and TRBJ1-1, the complete variable domain is DTGVSQNPRHKITKRGQNVTFRCDPISEHNRLYWYRQTLGQGPEFLTYFQNEAQLEKSRLLSDRFSAERPKGSFSTLEIQRTEQGDSAMYLCASSQGRQRLNTEAFFGQGTRLTVV.

Of note for this clone: In the same sample, other DNA sequences code for this CDR3. CDR3 sequence reads: CASSVGTGGTEAFF. CDR3 bases: TGTGCCAGCAGCGTTGGGACAGGGGGGACTGAAGCTTTCTTT. The chain is built from TRBV9 and TRBJ1-1; 11 bases line up with TRBD1. Germline V lookup: CDR1 SGDLS, CDR2 YYNGEE. V shed 2 bases and J 5 bases; nucleotides not matched to a gene: 2. There are 14 residues in the CDR3. The full variable domain, with the rest looked up from reference TRBV9 and TRBJ1-1, is DSGVTQTPKHLITATGQRVTLRCSPRSGDLSVYWYQQSLDQGLQFLIQYYNGEERAKGNILERFSAQQFPDLHSELNLSSLELGDSALYFCASSVGTGGTEAFFGQGTRLTVV.